The clone carrying this TCR beta chain was seen more than once but under ten times. Its matching antigen is unknown. These data come from a study of post-analysis software for immune sequencing data. Study-level results: A handful of TRBV segments (TRBV5-6, TRBV5-1 and TRBV20-1 among them) occurred more frequently in patients than in controls.

Prepared TCR beta cDNA libraries contained unique molecular identifiers. TCRdb recomputed calls from the PCR reads with MiXCR, one row per CDR3 protein. The sample shows 180,000 or so distinct CDR3 sequences, about 30% of them seen only once. The V end lost 0 bases, the J end lost 12 bases, and 15 bases lay between the germline ends. Per the germline V gene, CDR1 is LNHNV and CDR2 is YYDKDF (reference sequence). CDR3 size: 14 residues. This receptor was obtained from a girl aged 2 to 17 with multiple sclerosis. Sequenced sample: blood. The genes are TRBV15 and TRBJ2-1; tentative D call: TRBD1 (5 bases). The CDR3 sequence: CATSRDRWGDGQFF. CDR3 nucleotide sequence: TGTGCCACCAGCAGAGATAGATGGGGCGATGGGCAGTTCTTC.